One T cell receptor (beta chain) is described in this entry. These data are taken from a study of blood T cell repertoires in COVID-19. Germline V CDR1 and CDR2: MNHEY, SVGAGI. This CDR3 region has 15 residues. Trimming cost V 8 bases and J 0 bases, with 16 bases left between them. Data came from immunoSEQ multiplex PCR; TCRdb stores just in-frame clones and leaves some out. The sample carries some 230,000 clones, approximately 84% recorded once. Sequences were obtained from PBMCs or T cells enriched from blood (not recorded which). The TCR comes from a man aged 35-49 years who had recovered from COVID-19. The chain carries TRBV6-5 and TRBJ1-1; maybe TRBD1 (6 bases). The CDR3 sequence is CASGRNRVMNTEAFF. CDR3 nucleotide sequence: TGTGCCAGCGGGCGTAACAGGGTTATGAACACTGAAGCTTTCTTT.